These 26 T cell receptor beta chains share one sample of origin, sequenced in a study of T-cell reconstitution after alpha-beta-depleted transplantation in children. Using unique molecular identifiers, the investigators prepared the TCRbeta library. Each CDR3 protein gets one entry after TCRdb re-called the PCR reads with MiXCR. The profile shows hundreds of thousands of distinct CDR3 sequences, under 15% of them singletons. The source material was PBMCs, mostly from graft donor cells, sampled 360 days after TCRalphabeta/CD19-depleted stem cell transplant. The receptors were gathered from a male patient younger than 18 who had a stem cell transplant for acute myeloid leukemia, so the T cells may come from the graft donor.

CDR3: CASSSPPTGGWLTEAFF. In DNA form, the CDR3 reads TGTGCCAGCAGTTCCCCACCCACGGGAGGTTGGTTGACTGAAGCTTTCTTT. The V call is TRBV27, the J call TRBJ1-1; D uncertain. CDR3 size: 17 residues. The germline V and J ends were trimmed by 4 bases and 5 bases, with 23 bases remaining between them. Per germline, CDR1 MNHEY and CDR2 SMNVEV (reference sequence).

The chain combines TRBV4-3 with TRBJ2-7; TRBD2 matches at 10 bases. J lost 1 base, V lost 1 base, and 13 bases had no gene match. The CDR3 consists of 19 residues. Germline V CDR1 and CDR2: LGHNA, YSLEER. CDR3 residues: CASSQGPSGRRAGSYEQYF. The CDR3 bases are TGCGCCAGCAGCCAAGGCCCTAGCGGGAGACGCGCGGGATCCTACGAGCAGTACTTC.

This clonotype showed up many times. V is TRBV29-1 and J is TRBJ2-3; tentative D call: TRBD2 (6 bases). The CDR3 runs to 12 residues. V was trimmed by 4 bases and J by 4 bases, leaving 9 bases between them. Per the germline V gene, CDR1 is SQVTM and CDR2 is ANQGSEA. The CDR3 loop reads CSVVPGADTQYF. CDR3 nucleotide sequence: TGCAGCGTTGTTCCGGGGGCAGATACGCAGTATTTT.

This clonotype was observed a few times. The chain carries TRBV3-1 and TRBJ2-1; no firm D call. V lost 4 bases to trimming and J lost 0 bases, with 10 bases between them. Germline values: CDR1 LGHDT, CDR2 YNNKEL (reference sequence). The CDR3 has 15 residues. CDR3 sequence (DNA): TGTGCCAGCAGCCCCCGACTGCGCTCCTACAATGAGCAGTTCTTC. Translating it yields CASSPRLRSYNEQFF.

This clonotype was observed a few times. This rearrangement joins TRBV4-2 to TRBJ2-3; D uncertain. Trimming removed 2 bases from V and 6 bases from J, with 6 bases in between. The CDR3 covers 12 residues. Germline loops: CDR1 LGHNA, CDR2 YNFKEQ. CDR3 nucleotide sequence: TGTGCCAGCAGCCAACCCCAGGATACGCAGTATTTT. This gives the protein CASSQPQDTQYF.

This clonotype has a handful of counts. The chain combines TRBV20-1 with TRBJ2-7; TRBD2 agrees at 13 bases. Germline assignment: CDR1 DFQATT and CDR2 SNEGSKA (reference sequence). Trimming took 1 base from V and 3 from J; bases not matched to a gene: 3. The CDR3 consists of 15 residues. CDR3 nucleotides: TGCAGTGCTAGAGTGGGACTAGCGGGACACTACGAGCAGTACTTC. This sequence encodes CSARVGLAGHYEQYF.

Comment on this clonotype: A much larger clone differs by one base, so this may be a read error. The J gene is TRBJ2-7, the V gene TRBV7-6; D not resolved. The CDR3 extends over 15 amino acids. The germline CDR1 and CDR2 sequences are SGHVS and FNYEAQ. CDR3 amino acids: CASSLVAHTLYEHYF. The DNA for the CDR3 is TGTGCCAGCAGCTTAGTAGCTCACACCCTCTACGAGCACTACTTC.

This clonotype was observed many times. The chain employs TRBV7-2 and TRBJ2-1, with D uncertain. Deletions cut 0 bases from V and 0 bases from J, with 6 bases between. This CDR3 has 15 residues. Germline loops: CDR1 SGHTA, CDR2 FQGNSA. The CDR3 DNA follows: TGTGCCAGCAGCTTAGCTCCGGGCTCCTACAATGAGCAGTTCTTC. Its translation is CASSLAPGSYNEQFF.

This clonotype was seen at least ten times. This chain links TRBV28 with TRBJ2-7; TRBD1 is a possible D gene (6 bases). CDR3 size: 16 residues. Germline lookup yields CDR1 MDHEN and CDR2 SYDVKM. V shed 6 bases and J shed 0 bases, with 18 bases lying between them. This chain's CDR3 is CASRPPPRQVSYEQYF. The CDR3 nucleotides read TGTGCCAGCAGACCCCCCCCCAGACAGGTCTCCTACGAGCAGTACTTC.

The chain has TRBV6-2 or TRBV6-3 and TRBJ1-5, with TRBD1 matching 7 bases. This CDR3 has 16 amino acids. Germline V gives CDR1 MNHEY, CDR2 SVGEGT. The V segment lost 6 bases and the J segment 4 bases; nucleotides outside the gene matches: 12. The DNA for the CDR3 is TGTGCCAGCAGACCCATACGGGGACAGCCTAATCAGCCCCAGCATTTT. The encoded protein is CASRPIRGQPNQPQHF.

This clonotype occurred many times. This chain joins TRBV7-3 and TRBJ2-2, with 14 bases fitting TRBD2. The length of the CDR3 is 23 residues. The trim removed 1 base at V and 2 bases at J, leaving 18 bases unmatched. Germline V gene data show CDR1 as SGHTA and CDR2 as FQGTGA. The CDR3, as DNA: TGTGCCAGCAGCTTAAATATTGCCCAATGGACTAGCGGGAGGAACGGAAACACCGGGGAGCTGTTTTTT. It encodes CASSLNIAQWTSGRNGNTGELFF. Full variable domain (remainder filled in from reference TRBV7-3 and TRBJ2-2): GAGVSQTPSNKVTEKGKYVELRCDPISGHTALYWYRQSLGQGPEFLIYFQGTGAADDSGLPNDRFFAVRPEGSVSTLKIQRTERGDSAVYLCASSLNIAQWTSGRNGNTGELFFGEGSRLTVL.

In this sample, this clonotype turned up many times. This chain joins TRBV3-1 and TRBJ2-1; TRBD2 aligns across 8 bases. The ends lost 4 bases at V and 6 bases at J; junction bases unmatched: 17. This CDR3 is built from 18 residues. Per germline, CDR1 LGHDT and CDR2 YNNKEL (reference sequence). CDR3 sequence (DNA): TGTGCCAGCAGCCCAGAGGGGGATAGGGGACTAGTTTGCAATGAGCAGTTCTTC. It specifies CASSPEGDRGLVCNEQFF.

The chain has TRBV7-2 and TRBJ2-7, with TRBD2 identical over 7 bases. CDR1 and CDR2 from the germline V gene are SGHTA and FQGNSA. This CDR3 comprises 17 residues. Trimming removed 4 bases from V and 2 bases from J; junction bases left unmatched: 14. CDR3 sequence reads: CASSSPLTLATAYEQYF. In DNA form, the CDR3 reads TGTGCCAGCAGCTCCCCCCTTACACTAGCGACCGCCTACGAGCAGTACTTC.

V and J are TRBV28 and TRBJ1-2, with 10 bases lining up with TRBD1. The CDR3 contains 15 residues. Germline trimming cut 1 base from V and 5 bases from J; bases unmatched to any gene: 4. Germline V lookup: CDR1 MDHEN, CDR2 SYDVKM. This CDR3 reads CASSLSGTGAYGYTF. CDR3 nucleotides: TGTGCCAGCAGTTTATCAGGGACAGGGGCATATGGCTACACCTTC.

The rearrangement joins TRBV29-1 to TRBJ2-5; D possibly corresponds to TRBD2 (6 bases). Trimming took off 5 bases at V and 4 bases at J, with 14 bases between the two ends. The CDR3 spans 13 residues. Germline lookup yields CDR1 SQVTM and CDR2 ANQGSEA. The CDR3 is CSVRGGAGETQYF. Written as DNA, the CDR3 is TGCAGCGTTAGAGGCGGGGCAGGAGAGACCCAGTACTTC.

As to this clonotype: One junction end disagrees with the germline gene, perhaps due to a read error. The rearrangement uses TRBV7-7 and TRBJ2-7; possible D gene TRBD2, 6 bases. Germline assignment: CDR1 SSHAT and CDR2 FNYEAQ (reference sequence). CDR3 length equals 15 residues. Written as DNA, the CDR3 is TGTGCTAGCAGACCAGGGAGGAAGCTAACCTACGAGCAGTACTTC. It is translated as CASRPGRKLTYEQYF.

This clonotype was picked up many times. The rearrangement uses TRBV6-2 or TRBV6-3 and TRBJ2-7; no reliable D call. Germline V CDR1 and CDR2: MNHEY, SVGEGT. The CDR3 contains 12 residues. Deletions cut 2 bases from V and 4 bases from J, with 6 bases between. CDR3 sequence reads: CASSYPPYEQYF. CDR3 bases: TGTGCCAGCAGTTACCCGCCTTACGAGCAGTACTTC.

This clonotype was found a few times. The chain carries TRBV28 and TRBJ2-3; D is ambiguous. V gave up 5 bases and J gave up 2 bases, with 14 bases separating them. The CDR3 spans 15 residues. From germline, CDR1 is MDHEN and CDR2 SYDVKM. The CDR3 region is CASSHTPPLTDTQYF. The CDR3 DNA follows: TGTGCCAGCAGTCACACCCCCCCCCTCACAGATACGCAGTATTTT.

This rearrangement joins TRBV27 to TRBJ2-7; TRBD2 matches 9 bases. The V gene's germline CDR1 is MNHEY and CDR2 SMNVEV (reference sequence). V trimming: 1 base; J trimming: 0 bases; junction bases outside the gene matches: 7. The CDR3 has 17 residues. The CDR3 loop reads CASSLYPAGGVSYEQYF. The DNA for the CDR3 is TGTGCCAGCAGTTTATATCCGGCGGGGGGGGTCTCCTACGAGCAGTACTTC.

The chain uses TRBV7-3 and TRBJ1-2; TRBD1 matches 11 bases. The CDR3 runs to 18 residues. With 5 bases clipped from V and 4 bases from J, the junction kept 15 bases outside the gene matches. CDR1 SGHTA and CDR2 FQGTGA come from the germline V gene. DNA of the CDR3: TGTGCCAGCAGCCGTGATAGGACAGGGGGCGGGAAGGGCTATGGCTACACCTTC. This encodes CASSRDRTGGGKGYGYTF.

There are many counts of this clonotype. The chain employs TRBV20-1 and TRBJ2-3, with D perhaps assigned TRBD1 or TRBD2 (5 bases each). Trimming stripped 6 bases from V and 4 bases from J, with 17 bases between. CDR1 is DFQATT and CDR2 is SNEGSKA in the germline V gene (reference sequence). The CDR3 is made up of 14 amino acids. CDR3 sequence (DNA): TGCAGTGCCATGGCCTCCGAGGGGCCAGATACGCAGTATTTT. Its translation: CSAMASEGPDTQYF.

This clonotype showed up many times. The chain links TRBV24-1 to TRBJ2-1, with a tentative D call TRBD1 (6 bases). There are 13 residues in the CDR3. Germline loops: CDR1 KGHDR, CDR2 SFDVKD. Deletions cut 2 bases from V and 8 bases from J, with 9 bases between. The chain's CDR3 is CATSDYRVHEQFF. The CDR3 region has the DNA TGTGCCACCAGTGATTACAGGGTCCATGAGCAGTTCTTC.

V and J are TRBV20-1 and TRBJ2-1, with 9 bases aligning to TRBD2. Trimming took 4 bases from V and 4 from J; bases not matched to a gene: 5. CDR1 and CDR2 from the germline V gene are DFQATT and SNEGSKA (reference sequence). The CDR3 covers 14 residues. The CDR3 region has the DNA TGCAGTGCTAATTTAGCGGGAGTGTACAATGAGCAGTTCTTC. This sequence encodes CSANLAGVYNEQFF.

This clonotype was seen repeatedly, ten times or more. This chain connects TRBV20-1 to TRBJ2-6; no firm D call. The germline V gene encodes CDR1 DFQATT and CDR2 SNEGSKA (reference sequence). CDR3 length: 15 amino acids. Trimming removed 2 bases from V and 0 bases from J, with 8 bases in between. CDR3 sequence (DNA): TGCAGTGCTAGACCCCACATCTCTGGGGCCAACGTCCTGACTTTC. Translation gives CSARPHISGANVLTF.

The V and J genes are TRBV12-3 or TRBV12-4 and TRBJ2-2; a possible D gene is TRBD2 (5 bases). The V end lost 6 bases, the J end lost 1 base, and 12 bases lay between the germline ends. The CDR3 runs 15 residues. CDR3 bases: TGTGCCAGCAGCCCTCGTCGGGGGAACACCGGGGAGCTGTTTTTT. Its translation is CASSPRRGNTGELFF.

This clonotype was seen a handful of times. The V gene is TRBV14, the J gene TRBJ2-5; TRBD2 agrees at 11 bases. CDR3 size: 16 residues. The trim removed 4 bases at V and 6 bases at J, leaving 10 bases unmatched. CDR1 is SGHDN, CDR2 FVKESK, per germline. The CDR3 coding sequence is TGTGCCAGCAGCCCATTGATCCGACTAGCGGGGCAGACCCAGTACTTC. Translation gives CASSPLIRLAGQTQYF.